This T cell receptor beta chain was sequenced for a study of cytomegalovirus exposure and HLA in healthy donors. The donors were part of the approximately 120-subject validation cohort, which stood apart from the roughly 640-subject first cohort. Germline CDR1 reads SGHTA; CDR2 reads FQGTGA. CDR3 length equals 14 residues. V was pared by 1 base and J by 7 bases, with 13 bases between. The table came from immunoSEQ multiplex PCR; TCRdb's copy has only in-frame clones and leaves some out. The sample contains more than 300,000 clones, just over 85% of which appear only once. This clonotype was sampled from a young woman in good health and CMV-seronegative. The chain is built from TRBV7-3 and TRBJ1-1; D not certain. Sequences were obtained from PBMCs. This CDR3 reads CASSLNFGRGEAFF. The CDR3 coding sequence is TGTGCCAGCAGCTTAAATTTTGGGCGGGGTGAAGCTTTCTTT.